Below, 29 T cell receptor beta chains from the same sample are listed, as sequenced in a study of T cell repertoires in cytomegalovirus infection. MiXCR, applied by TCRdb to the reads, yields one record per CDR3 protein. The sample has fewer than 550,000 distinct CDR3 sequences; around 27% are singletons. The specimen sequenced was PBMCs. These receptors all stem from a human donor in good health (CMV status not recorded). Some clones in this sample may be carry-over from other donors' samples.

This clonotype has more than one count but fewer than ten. The CDR3 is CASSDGDPRGNEQYV. CDR3 in DNA: TGTGCCAGCAGTGACGGGGACCCTAGAGGGAACGAGCAGTACGTC. This chain connects TRBV2 to TRBJ2-7; D may correspond to TRBD1 or TRBD2 (5 bases each). The germline V gene has CDR1 SNHLY and CDR2 FYNNEI. V lost 3 bases, J lost 5 bases, and 17 bases lay in between. The CDR3 extends over 15 amino acids.

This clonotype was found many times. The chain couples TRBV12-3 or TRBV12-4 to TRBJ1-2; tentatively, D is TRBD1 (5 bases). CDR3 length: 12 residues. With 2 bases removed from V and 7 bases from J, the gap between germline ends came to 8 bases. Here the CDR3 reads CASSLNRSGYTF. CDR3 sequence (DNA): TGTGCCAGCAGTTTAAACAGGAGTGGCTACACCTTC.

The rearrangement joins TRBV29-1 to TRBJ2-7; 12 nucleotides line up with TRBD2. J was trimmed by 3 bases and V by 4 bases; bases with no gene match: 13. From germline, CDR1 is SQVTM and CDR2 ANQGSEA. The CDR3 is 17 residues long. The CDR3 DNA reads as TGCAGCGTTGGGAACCCCCTAGCGGGAGGGGTTTTCTACGAGCAGTACTTC. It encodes CSVGNPLAGGVFYEQYF.

CDR3: CASQRQKHNSPLHF. CDR3 DNA sequence: TGTGCCAGCCAAAGACAGAAGCATAATTCACCCCTCCACTTT. The chain combines TRBV6-8 with TRBJ1-6; a possible D gene is TRBD1 (5 bases). V shed 8 bases and J shed 5 bases, with 13 bases lying between them. CDR3 size: 14 residues. Germline CDR1 and CDR2: MNHGY and SAAAGT.

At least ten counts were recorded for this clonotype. The CDR3 sequence is CASSLAGDNYGYTF. The CDR3 bases are TGTGCCAGCAGCTTAGCGGGGGATAACTATGGCTACACCTTC. This chain connects TRBV7-2 to TRBJ1-2; weak D call: TRBD1 (5 bases). The ends were cut back, 0 bases at V and 1 base at J, with 6 bases in the middle. Germline V gives CDR1 SGHTA, CDR2 FQGNSA. The CDR3 totals 14 residues.

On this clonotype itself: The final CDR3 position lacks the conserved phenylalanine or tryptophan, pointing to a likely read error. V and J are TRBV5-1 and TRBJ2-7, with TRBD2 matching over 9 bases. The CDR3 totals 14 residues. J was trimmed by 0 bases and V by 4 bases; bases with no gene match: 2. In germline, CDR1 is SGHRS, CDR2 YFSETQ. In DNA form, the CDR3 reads TGCGCCAGCAGCCTTAGCGGGAGCTCCTACGAGCAGTACCTC. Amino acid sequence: CASSLSGSSYEQYL.

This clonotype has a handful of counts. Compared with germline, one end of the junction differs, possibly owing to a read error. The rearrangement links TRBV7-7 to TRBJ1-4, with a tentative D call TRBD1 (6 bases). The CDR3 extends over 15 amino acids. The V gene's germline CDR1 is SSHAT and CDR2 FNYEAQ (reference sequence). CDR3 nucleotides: TGTGCTAGCAGCTTAGGAGACAGGCGCGATGAAAAACTGTTTTTT. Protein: CASSLGDRRDEKLFF.

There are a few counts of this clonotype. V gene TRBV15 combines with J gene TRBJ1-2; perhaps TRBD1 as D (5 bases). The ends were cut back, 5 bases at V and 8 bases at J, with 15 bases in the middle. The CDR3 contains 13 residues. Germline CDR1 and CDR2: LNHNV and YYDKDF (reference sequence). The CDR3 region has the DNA TGTGCCACCAGCTTAATCAGGGTTCGGGGCTACACCTTC. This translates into CATSLIRVRGYTF.

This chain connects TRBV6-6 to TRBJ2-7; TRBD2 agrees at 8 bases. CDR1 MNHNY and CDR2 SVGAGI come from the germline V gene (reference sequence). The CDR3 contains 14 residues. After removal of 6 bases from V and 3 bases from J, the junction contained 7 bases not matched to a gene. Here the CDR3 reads CASRGAGEVYEQYF. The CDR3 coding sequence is TGTGCCAGCAGGGGAGCGGGAGAGGTCTACGAGCAGTACTTC.

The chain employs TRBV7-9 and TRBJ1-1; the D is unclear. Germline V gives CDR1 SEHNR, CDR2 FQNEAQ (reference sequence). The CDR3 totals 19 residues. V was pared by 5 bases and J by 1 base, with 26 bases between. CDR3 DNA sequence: TGTGCCAGCAGCCCCCCCCGAGGCCTCCCCAGCCCCAAGAACACTGAAGCTTTCTTT. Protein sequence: CASSPPRGLPSPKNTEAFF.

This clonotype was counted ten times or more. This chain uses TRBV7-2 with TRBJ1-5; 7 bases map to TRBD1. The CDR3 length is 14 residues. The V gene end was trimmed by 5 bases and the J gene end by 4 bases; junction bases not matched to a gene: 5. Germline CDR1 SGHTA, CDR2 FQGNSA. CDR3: CASSQTGPNQPQHF. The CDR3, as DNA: TGTGCCAGCAGCCAGACAGGGCCGAATCAGCCCCAGCATTTT.

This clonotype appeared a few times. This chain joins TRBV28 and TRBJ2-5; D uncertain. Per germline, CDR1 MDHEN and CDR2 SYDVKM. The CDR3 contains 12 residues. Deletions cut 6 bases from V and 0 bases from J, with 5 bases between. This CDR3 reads CASRGDQETQYF. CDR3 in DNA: TGTGCCAGCAGGGGCGACCAAGAGACCCAGTACTTC. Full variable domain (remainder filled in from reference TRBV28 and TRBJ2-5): DVKVTQSSRYLVKRTGEKVFLECVQDMDHENMFWYRQDPGLGLRLIYFSYDVKMKEKGDIPEGYSVSREKKERFSLILESASTNQTSMYLCASRGDQETQYFGPGTRLLVL.

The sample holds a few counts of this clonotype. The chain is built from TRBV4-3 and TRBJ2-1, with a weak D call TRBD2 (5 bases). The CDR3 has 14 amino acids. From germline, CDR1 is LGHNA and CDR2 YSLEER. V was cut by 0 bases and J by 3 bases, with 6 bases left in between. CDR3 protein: CASSQDTSYNEQFF. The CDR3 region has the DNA TGCGCCAGCAGCCAAGATACTAGCTACAATGAGCAGTTCTTC.

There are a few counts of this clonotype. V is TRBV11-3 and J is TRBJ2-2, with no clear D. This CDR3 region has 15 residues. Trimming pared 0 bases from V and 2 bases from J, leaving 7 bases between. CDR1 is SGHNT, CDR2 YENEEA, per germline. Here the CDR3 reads CASSLDPSNTGELFF. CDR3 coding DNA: TGTGCCAGCAGCTTAGATCCGAGCAACACCGGGGAGCTGTTTTTT.

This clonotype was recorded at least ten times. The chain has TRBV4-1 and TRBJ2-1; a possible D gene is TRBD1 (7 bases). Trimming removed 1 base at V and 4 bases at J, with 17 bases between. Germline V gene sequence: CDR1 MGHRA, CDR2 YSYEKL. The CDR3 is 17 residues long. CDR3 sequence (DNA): TGCGCCAGCAGCCAAGTACAGGGGAGGATCTTTTACAATGAGCAGTTCTTC. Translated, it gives CASSQVQGRIFYNEQFF.

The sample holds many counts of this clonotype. This chain's CDR3 is CASSLDSGKNEYF. The CDR3 nucleotides read TGTGCCAGCAGCTTAGATAGCGGAAAAAACGAGTACTTC. The rearrangement joins TRBV7-2 to TRBJ2-5; perhaps TRBD2 as D (6 bases). This CDR3 has 13 amino acids. Germline-derived CDR1 and CDR2 are SGHTA and FQGNSA. Deletions cut 1 base from V and 12 bases from J, with 15 bases between.

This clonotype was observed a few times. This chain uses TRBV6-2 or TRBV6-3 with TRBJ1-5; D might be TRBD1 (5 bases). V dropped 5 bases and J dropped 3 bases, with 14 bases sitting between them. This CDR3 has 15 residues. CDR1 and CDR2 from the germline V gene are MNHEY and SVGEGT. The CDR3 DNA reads TGTGCCAGCAGTAAGGGGATATCCTACAATCAGCCCCAGCATTTT. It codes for CASSKGISYNQPQHF.

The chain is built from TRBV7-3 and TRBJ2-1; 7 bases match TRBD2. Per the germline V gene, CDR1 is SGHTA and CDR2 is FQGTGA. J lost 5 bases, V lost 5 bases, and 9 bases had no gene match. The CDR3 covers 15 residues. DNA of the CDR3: TGTGCCAGCAGCGCCCGACTAGCCGGGAACAATGAGCAGTTCTTC. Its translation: CASSARLAGNNEQFF.

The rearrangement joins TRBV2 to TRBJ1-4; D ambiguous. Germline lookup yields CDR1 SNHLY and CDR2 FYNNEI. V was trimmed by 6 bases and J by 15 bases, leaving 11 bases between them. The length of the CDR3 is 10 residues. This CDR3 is CASRVTILFF. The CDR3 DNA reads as TGTGCCAGCAGGGTGACAATCTTGTTTTTT.

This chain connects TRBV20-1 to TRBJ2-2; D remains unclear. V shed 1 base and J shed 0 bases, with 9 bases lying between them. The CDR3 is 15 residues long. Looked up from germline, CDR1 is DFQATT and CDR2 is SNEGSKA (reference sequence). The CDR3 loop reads CSARGLSANTGELFF. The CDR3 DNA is TGCAGTGCTAGAGGGCTGAGCGCGAACACCGGGGAGCTGTTTTTT.

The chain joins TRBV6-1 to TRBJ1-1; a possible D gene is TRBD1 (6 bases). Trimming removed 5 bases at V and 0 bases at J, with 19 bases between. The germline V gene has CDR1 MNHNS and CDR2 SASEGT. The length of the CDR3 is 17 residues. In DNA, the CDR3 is TGTGCCAGCAGTATTTCTCGGCGGGGGCAGTTGAACACTGAAGCTTTCTTT. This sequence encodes CASSISRRGQLNTEAFF.

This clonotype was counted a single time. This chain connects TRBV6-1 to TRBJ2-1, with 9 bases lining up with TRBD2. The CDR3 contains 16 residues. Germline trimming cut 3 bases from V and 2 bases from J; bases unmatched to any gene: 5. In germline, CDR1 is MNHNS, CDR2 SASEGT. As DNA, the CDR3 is TGTGCCAGCAGTGAGGGGCGGGGGGGCCCCTACAATGAGCAGTTCTTC. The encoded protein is CASSEGRGGPYNEQFF.

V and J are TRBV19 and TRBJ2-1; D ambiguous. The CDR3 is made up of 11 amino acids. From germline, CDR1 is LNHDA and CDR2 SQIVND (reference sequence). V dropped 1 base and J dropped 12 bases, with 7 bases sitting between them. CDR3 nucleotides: TGTGCCAGTAGTATAGCCCAGGTGCAGTTCTTC. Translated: CASSIAQVQFF.

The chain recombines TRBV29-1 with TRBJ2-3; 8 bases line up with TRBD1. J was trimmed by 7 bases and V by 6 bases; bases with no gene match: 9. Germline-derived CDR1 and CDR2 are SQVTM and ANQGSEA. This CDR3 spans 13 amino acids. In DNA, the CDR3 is TGCAGCGTCGGTCGGCAGGGGGCGAATACGCAGTATTTT. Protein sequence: CSVGRQGANTQYF.

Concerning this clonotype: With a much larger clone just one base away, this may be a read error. Here the CDR3 reads CASSHDSNQPQHF. In DNA form, the CDR3 reads TGTGCCAGCAGTCACGATAGCAATCAGCCCCAGCATTTT. The rearrangement joins TRBV27 to TRBJ1-5; D ambiguous. Per the germline V gene, CDR1 is MNHEY and CDR2 is SMNVEV (reference sequence). The CDR3 totals 13 residues. The V end was cut by 5 bases, the J end by 0 bases, with 5 bases between.

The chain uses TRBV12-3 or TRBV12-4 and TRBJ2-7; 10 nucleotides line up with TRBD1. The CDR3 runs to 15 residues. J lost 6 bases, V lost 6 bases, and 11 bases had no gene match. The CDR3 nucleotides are TGTGCCAGCAGGAAGATCGAGACAGGGGGCGGCGAGCAGTACTTC. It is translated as CASRKIETGGGEQYF.

The CDR3 spells CASSPSANTEAFF. CDR3 bases: TGTGCCAGCTCACCGTCAGCTAACACTGAAGCTTTCTTT. The V and J genes are TRBV18 and TRBJ1-1; D is ambiguous. The length of the CDR3 is 13 residues. Germline V gene data show CDR1 as KGHSH and CDR2 as LQKENI. Trimming took off 3 bases at V and 2 bases at J, with 7 bases between the two ends.

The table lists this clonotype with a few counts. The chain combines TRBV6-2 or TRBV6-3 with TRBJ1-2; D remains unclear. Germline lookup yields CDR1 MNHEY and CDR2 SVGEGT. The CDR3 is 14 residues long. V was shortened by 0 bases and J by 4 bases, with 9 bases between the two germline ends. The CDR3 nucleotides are TGTGCCAGCAGTTACTCGAGGCAGCTCTATGGCTACACCTTC. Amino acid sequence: CASSYSRQLYGYTF.

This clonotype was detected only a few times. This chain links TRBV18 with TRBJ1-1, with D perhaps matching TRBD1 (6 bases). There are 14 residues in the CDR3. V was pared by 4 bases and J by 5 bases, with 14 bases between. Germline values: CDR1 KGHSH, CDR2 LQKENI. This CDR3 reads CASSLSGARTEAFF. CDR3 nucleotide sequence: TGTGCCAGCTCACTCTCAGGGGCGCGGACTGAAGCTTTCTTT. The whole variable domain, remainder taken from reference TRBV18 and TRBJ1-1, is NAGVMQNPRHLVRRRGQEARLRCSPMKGHSHVYWYRQLPEEGLKFMVYLQKENIIDESGMPKERFSAEFPKEGPSILRIQQVVRGDSAAYFCASSLSGARTEAFFGQGTRLTVV.